Listed here are 7 T cell receptor beta chains from one sample, sequenced in a study of CD8 T cells in ankylosing spondylitis. Whole-study results and caveats: In ankylosing spondylitis blood, a motif of 7 to 9 highly homologous TCR beta variants appeared characteristic.

TCRdb analysed the 5' RACE reads with MiXCR anew, one entry per CDR3 protein. The sample has roughly 300,000 distinct CDR3 sequences, 6.5% to 10% seen once. Their recognized antigens are unknown. The sample was blood, either unsorted or a sorted T cell fraction (not recorded which). The receptor set was obtained from a male donor with ankylosing spondylitis.

This clonotype was picked up many times. The V and J genes are TRBV9 and TRBJ2-1; 11 positions match TRBD2. The V gene's germline CDR1 is SGDLS and CDR2 YYNGEE. The CDR3 totals 18 residues. V shed 5 bases and J 0 bases; nucleotides not matched to a gene: 10. CDR3: CASSVGLAEMSSYNEQFF. The DNA of the CDR3 is TGTGCCAGCAGTGTGGGACTAGCGGAGATGAGCTCCTACAATGAGCAGTTCTTC.

The chain recombines TRBV6-5 with TRBJ2-7, with 12 bases lining up with TRBD1. This CDR3 contains 14 residues. The trim removed 3 bases at V and 8 bases at J, leaving 5 bases unmatched. Germline CDR1 reads MNHEY; CDR2 reads SVGAGI. The CDR3 DNA reads TGTGCCAGCAGTTATTCGGGACAGGGGGCAAAGCAGTACTTC. It encodes CASSYSGQGAKQYF.

Concerning this clonotype itself: One end of the junction fails to match germline, which may point to a read error. The J gene is TRBJ2-1, the V gene TRBV5-1; the D is unclear. CDR1 is SGHRS and CDR2 is YFSETQ in the germline V gene. This CDR3 has 13 amino acids. The chain's CDR3 is CASRLALGNEQFF. The CDR3, as DNA: TGCGCCAGCAGATTGGCGCTCGGCAATGAGCAGTTCTTC.

The J gene is TRBJ2-7, the V gene TRBV6-2 or TRBV6-3, with 7 positions matching TRBD2. The CDR3 runs to 14 residues. The germline CDR1 and CDR2 sequences are MNHEY and SVGEGT. Losses at the gene ends were 8 bases for V and 2 bases for J; bases not matched to a gene: 9. The CDR3 sequence is CASHPTSRTYEQYF. The DNA for the CDR3 is TGTGCCAGCCACCCGACTAGCAGAACCTACGAGCAGTACTTC.

This clonotype was observed a few times. The chain couples TRBV9 to TRBJ2-3, with D perhaps matching TRBD1 or TRBD2 (5 bases each). Germline CDR1 is SGDLS and CDR2 is YYNGEE. V was cut by 3 bases and J by 14 bases, with 19 bases left in between. The CDR3 is made up of 13 amino acids. DNA for the CDR3: TGTGCCAGCAGCGCCCCTGGGACCCCACTGCGGTATTTT. It translates to CASSAPGTPLRYF.

This clonotype was seen only a few times. This rearrangement joins TRBV11-1 to TRBJ2-1; D not certain. Deletions cut 4 bases from V and 9 bases from J, with 10 bases between. The CDR3 is 12 amino acids. Germline CDR1 SGHAT, CDR2 FQDESV (reference sequence). The CDR3 region has the DNA TGTGCCAGCAGCTCCCGGGTCACTGAGCAGTTCTTC. Amino acid sequence: CASSSRVTEQFF.

The rearrangement joins TRBV20-1 to TRBJ2-7, with unresolved D. The CDR3 is made up of 13 amino acids. Trimming removed 1 base at V and 2 bases at J, with 9 bases between. Germline loops: CDR1 DFQATT, CDR2 SNEGSKA (reference sequence). The DNA of the CDR3 is TGCAGTGCTAGAGGGGTAGCAGCCTACGAGCAGTACTTC. Translating gives CSARGVAAYEQYF.